Listed below are T cell receptor beta chains from one sample, sequenced in a study of cytomegalovirus exposure and HLA in healthy donors. TCRdb's copy holds only in-frame clones and misses some; the assay was immunoSEQ multiplex PCR. This repertoire comprises about 140,000 clones; its ten largest clones make up roughly 2.7%. Sequencing was done on a sample of PBMCs. Receptor source: a man aged 35-49 years in good health and CMV-seronegative. Both conserved end residues are part of each CDR3.

V gene	J gene	CDR3 protein
TRBV4-1	TRBJ2-7	CASSPVGPQYEQYF
TRBV6-4	TRBJ2-1	CASSPFFDNEQFF
TRBV19	TRBJ1-5	CASSRQQGASNQPQHF
TRBV10-3	TRBJ2-6	CAISEGGFAGANVLTF
TRBV7-2	TRBJ1-2	CASSYDRGQNYGYTF
TRBV25-1	TRBJ2-6	CASSPSSGANVLTF
TRBV29-1	TRBJ2-7	CSVVDRLGEQYF
TRBV6-5	TRBJ2-7	CASSYEGSGREQYF
TRBV5-4	TRBJ2-1	CASSPGGGPYNEQFF
TRBV9	TRBJ1-2	CASSAVLNSNGYTF
TRBV15	TRBJ2-5	CATSRGGDVETQYF
TRBV2	TRBJ1-2	CASFADRFNYGYTF
TRBV4-1	TRBJ2-2	CASSQDSVPTGELFF
TRBV2	TRBJ2-7	CASSDRDKSYEQYF
TRBV6-5	TRBJ1-2	CASSYTTPTGYGYTF
TRBV9	TRBJ2-5	CASSYSGGPQETQYF
TRBV18	TRBJ2-7	CASSPLPGGPISYEQYF
TRBV7-2	TRBJ1-3	CATPRGSGNTIYF
TRBV5-1	TRBJ1-1	CASSLVGAGGGTEAFF
TRBV19	TRBJ1-5	CASRVRGLNQPQHF
TRBV2	TRBJ1-3	CASSEMGGTGAGNTIYF
TRBV9	TRBJ2-7	CASSPWSAGSYEQYF
TRBV11-2	TRBJ1-1	CASSLAPGMNTEAFF
TRBV5-1	TRBJ1-2	CASSSTGGEYGYTF
TRBV7-3	TRBJ2-1	CASRGAPGDEQFF
TRBV15	TRBJ2-5	CATSRDGRRGTETQYF
TRBV12-5	TRBJ2-5	CASGTQNQETQYF
TRBV4-3	TRBJ2-5	CASSQGTSGGLKETQYF
TRBV5-6	TRBJ1-2	CASSFREGSPSYGYTF
TRBV7-9	TRBJ1-1	CASSLSGNTEAFF
TRBV2	TRBJ1-5	CASRGQGGGNQPQHF
TRBV7-3	TRBJ1-6	CASSSGGGSPLHF
TRBV6-6	TRBJ1-5	CASSPGQGNQPQHF
TRBV7-9	TRBJ1-1	CASSPGFEAFF
TRBV2	TRBJ2-5	CASSAGTHQETQYF
TRBV18	TRBJ1-2	CASSPQYGTGKDYGYTF
TRBV18	TRBJ1-2	CASSPRGDNYGYTF
TRBV5-4	TRBJ2-3	CASSSQTSGGGDTQYF
TRBV6-1	TRBJ1-2	CASSEARTPNYGYTF
TRBV6-1	TRBJ1-2	CASSEMGGGGFNYGYTF
TRBV6-5	TRBJ2-7	CASSQKYEQYF
TRBV7-9	TRBJ2-7	CASSLALIRTGRGPYEQYF
TRBV7-2	TRBJ2-3	CASSLAIRDTQYF
TRBV2	TRBJ1-2	CASSGDSTNYGYTF
TRBV6-5	TRBJ2-1	CASRPDIYNEQFF
TRBV2	TRBJ2-2	CASSGGLAGTNTGELFF
TRBV19	TRBJ1-2	CASIPSVGRLDYGYTF
TRBV6-6	TRBJ2-2	CASSQGPTRGELFF
TRBV10-3	TRBJ2-2	CAISESKLAGDHTGELFF
TRBV10-2	TRBJ1-2	CASSEGRGNGYTF
TRBV18	TRBJ1-3	CASSPRDRVTGNTIYF
TRBV6-6	TRBJ2-7	CASSYSYSNRGEQYF
TRBV29-1	TRBJ2-5	CSVEGQGGETQYF
TRBV7-2	TRBJ2-7	CASSLGPRGNYEQYF
TRBV5-4	TRBJ2-7	CASSSTGALTYEQYF
TRBV5-4	TRBJ1-2	CASSLEGQGAGGYTF
TRBV7-2	TRBJ2-5	CASSIPAGGLRETQYF
TRBV5-6	TRBJ2-1	CASSLAPSGGQEQFF
TRBV18	TRBJ2-5	CASSPKGARETQYF